One and the same sample provided the 13 T cell receptor beta chains below, sequenced in a study of tumor and adjacent non-tumor tissue in lung cancer. RNA was extracted from bulk tissue without any cell sorting. Three rounds of nested PCR, following a modified ARM-PCR protocol, produced the TCRbeta library. TCRdb reanalysed the multiplex PCR reads using MiXCR and keeps one entry per CDR3 protein. The data show tens of thousands of distinct CDR3 sequences, roughly 80% seen once. Material for sequencing was lung tumor tissue. These receptors were taken from a woman aged 45-59 years with non-small cell lung cancer.

As for this clonotype: A junction boundary mismatches the germline segment, possibly from a read error. This rearrangement joins TRBV10-1 to TRBJ2-3; 7 nucleotides line up with TRBD2. This CDR3 region has 16 residues. Germline V gives CDR1 WNHNN, CDR2 SYGVQD (reference sequence). CDR3 bases: TGTGCCAGCAGCCCAGGACTAGTGGGTAGCACAGATACGCAGTATTTT. Translated, it gives CASSPGLVGSTDTQYF.

This sequence joins TRBV12-3 or TRBV12-4 and TRBJ2-2; 9 nucleotides align to TRBD1. Trimming at V came to 5 bases and at J to 7 bases, leaving 11 bases not matched to a gene. CDR3 length: 16 amino acids. The CDR3 loop reads CASSPGQGVDSGELFF. The CDR3, as DNA: TGTGCCAGCAGTCCGGGACAGGGAGTAGACAGCGGGGAGCTGTTTTTT.

A word on this clonotype: The CDR3 carries no conserved terminal phenylalanine or tryptophan, so it likely arises from a read error. The limits of the CDR3 on the DNA are not certain, so only TCRdb's listed CDR3 is given. This sequence joins TRBV11-2 and TRBJ2-7; the table names TRBD1, a call not compared with the DNA. The length of the CDR3 is 14 amino acids, counting both ends. Germline-derived CDR1 and CDR2 are SGHAT and FQNNGV. CDR3 region: CASSLVTGTYEWYL.

Turning to this clonotype: Because the CDR3's place on the DNA is in doubt, the DNA is left out and the CDR3 is given as listed by TCRdb. The rearrangement uses TRBV20-1 and TRBJ1-2; the DNA was not used to check the table's D call, TRBD1. Germline V gene lookup returns CDR1 DFQATT and CDR2 SNEGSKA (reference sequence). The CDR3 is 14 amino acids long, termini counted. CDR3 sequence: CSAQGGHANYGCTF.

V gene TRBV24-1 combines with J gene TRBJ2-1; D remains unclear. The CDR3 contains 15 residues. Between the trimmed V and J ends, which lost 4 bases and 10 bases, there was a span of 19 bases. Germline V gene sequence: CDR1 KGHDR, CDR2 SFDVKD. This CDR3 reads CATSEGPRVILEQFF. DNA of the CDR3: TGTGCCACCAGTGAAGGTCCTCGAGTGATATTGGAGCAGTTCTTC.

In its sample, this clonotype was seen a few times. Since the CDR3 does not end with the conserved phenylalanine or tryptophan, this likely comes from a read error. This chain uses TRBV12-3 or TRBV12-4 with TRBJ2-7; no reliable D call. V was shortened by 1 base and J by 3 bases, with 13 bases between the two germline ends. The CDR3 sequence is 15 residues long. The CDR3 DNA reads TGTGCCAGCAGTTTAGGTCCCATGACGGGCTACGAGCAGTACCTC. Amino acid sequence: CASSLGPMTGYEQYL.

As regards this clonotype: The junction differs from germline at one of its ends, possibly a read error. V gene TRBV20-1 combines with J gene TRBJ2-1, with 16 positions matching TRBD2. This CDR3 region has 16 residues. Germline CDR1 is DFQATT and CDR2 is SNEGSKA (reference sequence). For the CDR3, the DNA is TGCAATGCTTCCTCCGGGACTAGCGGGAGGGTCGATGAGCAGTTTTTC. It is translated as CNASSGTSGRVDEQFF.

Regarding this clonotype: At one end, the junction sequence differs from germline, possibly due to a read error. The CDR3, as DNA: TGTACCAGCAGCCAACCGGGACAGGGTAATTCACCCTTTCACTTT. Translated: CTSSQPGQGNSPFHF. The V and J genes are TRBV6-5 and TRBJ1-6, with TRBD1 identical over 9 bases. CDR1 and CDR2 from the germline V gene are MNHEY and SVGAGI. The CDR3 is 15 residues long.

Turning to this clonotype: Compared with germline, one end of the junction differs, possibly owing to a read error. The chain links TRBV15 to TRBJ2-6; TRBD1 matches at 7 bases. This CDR3 has 15 residues. CDR1 is LNHNV and CDR2 is YYDKDF in the germline V gene (reference sequence). The CDR3 DNA reads TGTGCCACCAACAGAAGGCCGGGACAGCCTTCTCGTCTGACTTTC. It codes for CATNRRPGQPSRLTF.

As for this clonotype: A read error may account for a junction end that differs from germline. The DNA of the CDR3 is TGTGTCAGCAGCCCAGAGGGACAGGTAAATACTGAAGCTTTCTTT. Encoded protein: CVSSPEGQVNTEAFF. The V and J genes are TRBV4-2 and TRBJ1-1, with 8 bases that match TRBD1. This CDR3 spans 15 amino acids. Germline CDR1 reads LGHNA; CDR2 reads YNFKEQ.

To note about this clonotype: The CDR3 does not close with the conserved phenylalanine or tryptophan, likely indicating a read error. This sequence joins TRBV7-9 and TRBJ2-5; maybe TRBD2 (6 bases). The CDR3 is 13 residues long. Germline-derived CDR1 and CDR2 are SEHNR and FQNEAQ (reference sequence). V shed 2 bases and J shed 5 bases, with 9 bases lying between them. CDR3 DNA sequence: TGTGCCAGCAGCTTAAAGCTAGCGGAGACCCAGTACCTC. Encoded protein: CASSLKLAETQYL.

This clonotype came up many times. J is TRBJ1-2 and V is TRBV29-1, with 10 bases matching TRBD1. Germline-derived CDR1 and CDR2 are SQVTM and ANQGSEA. V lost 6 bases to trimming and J lost 3 bases; unmatched junction nucleotides: 4. The length of the CDR3 is 13 residues. CDR3 protein: CSVTGGADYGYTF. The DNA for the CDR3 is TGCAGCGTGACAGGGGGCGCGGACTATGGCTACACCTTC.

As for this clonotype: One end of the junction fails to match germline, which may point to a read error. The V and J genes are TRBV4-2 and TRBJ2-3, with 13 bases fitting TRBD2. CDR3 size: 17 residues. Germline V gene sequence: CDR1 LGHNA, CDR2 YNFKEQ. CDR3 DNA: TGTGCCAGCAGCCAAGAAGGGGGACTAGCGGGATCAGATACGCAGAATTTT. Its protein product is CASSQEGGLAGSDTQNF.